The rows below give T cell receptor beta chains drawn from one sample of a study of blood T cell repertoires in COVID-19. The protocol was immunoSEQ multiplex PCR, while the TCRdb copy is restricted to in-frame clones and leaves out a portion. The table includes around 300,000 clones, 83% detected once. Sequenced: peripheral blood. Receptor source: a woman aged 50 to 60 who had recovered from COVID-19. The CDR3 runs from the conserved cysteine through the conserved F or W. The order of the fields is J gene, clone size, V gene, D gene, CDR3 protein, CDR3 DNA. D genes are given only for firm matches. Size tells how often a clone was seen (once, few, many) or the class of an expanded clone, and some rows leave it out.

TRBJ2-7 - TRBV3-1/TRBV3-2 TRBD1 CASSQVQGAYEQYF TGTGCCAGCAGCCAAGTGCAGGGGGCCTACGAGCAGTACTTC
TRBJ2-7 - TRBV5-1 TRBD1 CASSWIRTGSEQYF TGCGCCAGCAGCTGGATCCGGACAGGTAGCGAGCAGTACTTC
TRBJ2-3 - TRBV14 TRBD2 CASSQDRGVSTDTQYF TGTGCCAGCAGCCAAGATCGGGGGGTCAGCACAGATACGCAGTATTTT
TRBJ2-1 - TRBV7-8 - CASSLAATASSYNEQFF TGTGCCAGCAGCTTAGCGGCGACTGCGAGCTCCTACAATGAGCAGTTCTTC
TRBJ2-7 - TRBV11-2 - CASSSNYEQYF TGTGCCAGCAGCTCCAACTACGAGCAGTACTTC
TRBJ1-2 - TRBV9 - CASSALQSYGYTF TGTGCCAGCAGCGCCCTACAGAGCTATGGCTACACCTTC
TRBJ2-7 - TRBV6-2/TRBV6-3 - CASNPAGTYEQYF TGTGCCAGCAACCCAGCGGGCACCTACGAGCAGTACTTC
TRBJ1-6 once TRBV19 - CASRRQGNSPLHF TGTGCCAGTAGGCGGCAGGGTAATTCACCCCTCCACTTT
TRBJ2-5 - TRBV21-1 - CARPRRDRGPKETQYF TGTGCCAGACCCCGGAGGGACAGGGGACCGAAAGAGACCCAGTACTTC
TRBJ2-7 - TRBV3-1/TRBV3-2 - CASSSVPGEQYF TGTGCCAGCAGCTCGGTCCCAGGGGAGCAGTACTTC
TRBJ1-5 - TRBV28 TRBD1 CASTHQFGRGPINQPQHF TGTGCCAGCACCCACCAGTTTGGCAGGGGGCCGATCAATCAGCCCCAGCATTTT
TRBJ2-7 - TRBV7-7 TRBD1 CASSSGTGNEQYF TGTGCCAGCAGCTCAGGGACAGGGAACGAGCAGTACTTC
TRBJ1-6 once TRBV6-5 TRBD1 CASSPSGGGGSPLHF TGTGCCAGCAGTCCGTCCGGAGGGGGCGGTTCACCCCTCCACTTT
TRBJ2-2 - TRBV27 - CASSLSLNTGELFF TGTGCCAGCAGTTTATCCCTAAACACCGGGGAGCTGTTTTTT
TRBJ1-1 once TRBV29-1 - CSAPWGAGGTEAFF TGCAGCGCCCCATGGGGGGCCGGGGGGACTGAAGCTTTCTTT
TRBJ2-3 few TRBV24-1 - CATSDFLSFTDTQYF TGTGCCACCAGTGATTTCCTTTCCTTCACAGATACGCAGTATTTT
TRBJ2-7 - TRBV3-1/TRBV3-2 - CASSQVGEQYF TGTGCCAGCAGCCAAGTCGGGGAGCAGTACTTC
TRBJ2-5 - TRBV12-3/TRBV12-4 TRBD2 CASSLSYAGAQYF TGTGCCAGCAGTTTAAGCTACGCGGGGGCCCAGTACTTC
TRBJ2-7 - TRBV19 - CASTLDRISDEQYF TGTGCCAGTACCCTCGACAGAATTAGTGACGAGCAGTACTTC
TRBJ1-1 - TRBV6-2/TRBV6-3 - CASSYGVRRVRTEAFF TGTGCCAGCAGTTACGGCGTAAGGAGGGTACGGACTGAAGCTTTCTTT
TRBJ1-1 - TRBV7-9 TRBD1 CASSPVGTVNTEAFF TGTGCCAGCAGCCCAGTGGGGACAGTGAACACTGAAGCTTTCTTT
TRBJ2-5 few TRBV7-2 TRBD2 CASSLASGGEKTQYF TGTGCCAGCAGCTTAGCTAGCGGGGGTGAAAAGACCCAGTACTTC
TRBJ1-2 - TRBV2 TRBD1 CASSATRGPLDGYTF TGTGCCAGCAGTGCCACCAGGGGGCCTTTGGATGGCTACACCTTC
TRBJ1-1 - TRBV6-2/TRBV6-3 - CASSYGTLPNTEAFF TGTGCCAGCAGTTACGGGACACTGCCCAACACTGAAGCTTTCTTT
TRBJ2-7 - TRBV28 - CASSSSTYEQYF TGTGCCAGCAGTTCTTCTACGTACGAGCAGTACTTC
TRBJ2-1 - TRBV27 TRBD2 CASSFLLAGGPREQFF TGTGCCAGCAGTTTCCTACTAGCGGGAGGGCCGCGGGAGCAGTTCTTC
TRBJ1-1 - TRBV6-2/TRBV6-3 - CASSWRENTEAFF TGTGCCAGCAGTTGGAGGGAGAACACTGAAGCTTTCTTT
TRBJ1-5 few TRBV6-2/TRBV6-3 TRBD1 CASSQNGQALLPQHF TGTGCCAGCAGCCAAAACGGACAGGCTCTACTGCCCCAGCATTTT
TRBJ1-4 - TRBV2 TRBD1 CASSQQGGTNEKLFF TGTGCCAGCAGCCAACAGGGGGGAACTAATGAAAAACTGTTTTTT
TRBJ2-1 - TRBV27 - CASSPPDRYSYNEQFF TGTGCCAGCAGTCCTCCGGACAGATACTCCTACAATGAGCAGTTCTTC
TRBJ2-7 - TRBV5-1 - CASSSLAGSSYEQYF TGCGCCAGCAGCTCCCTAGCAGGAAGCTCCTACGAGCAGTACTTC
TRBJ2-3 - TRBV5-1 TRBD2 CASSLGGTSATDTQYF TGCGCCAGCAGCTTGGGTGGGACTAGCGCAACAGATACGCAGTATTTT
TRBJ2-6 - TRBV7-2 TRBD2 CASSLVAGPSGANVLTF TGTGCCAGCAGCCTTGTAGCGGGACCCTCTGGGGCCAACGTCCTGACTTTC
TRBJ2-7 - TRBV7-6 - CASSKQGPYEQYF TGTGCCAGCAGCAAACAGGGCCCCTACGAGCAGTACTTC
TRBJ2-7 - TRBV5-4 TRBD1 CASSLAEDRGYEQYF TGTGCCAGCAGCTTGGCCGAGGACAGGGGCTACGAGCAGTACTTC
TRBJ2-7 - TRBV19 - CASSIRWQGNYEQYF TGTGCCAGTAGTATAAGGTGGCAGGGGAATTACGAGCAGTACTTC
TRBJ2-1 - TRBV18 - CASSPVDYHRNEQFF TGTGCCAGCTCACCTGTGGACTACCATCGGAATGAGCAGTTCTTC
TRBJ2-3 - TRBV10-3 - CAIRTGGAGGTQYF TGTGCCATCCGCACAGGGGGGGCCGGTGGTACGCAGTATTTT
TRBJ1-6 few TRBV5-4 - CASSLLVELNLHF TGTGCCAGCAGCTTATTAGTCGAGCTCAACCTCCACTTT
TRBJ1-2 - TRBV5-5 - CASSLFGYGYTF TGTGCCAGCAGCTTATTCGGCTATGGCTACACCTTC
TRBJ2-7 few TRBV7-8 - CASSLGRDEQYF TGTGCCAGCAGCTTGGGCAGGGACGAGCAGTACTTC
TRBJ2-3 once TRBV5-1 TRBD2 CASSLIGTSGDTQYF TGCGCCAGCAGCTTAATAGGGACTAGCGGCGATACGCAGTATTTT